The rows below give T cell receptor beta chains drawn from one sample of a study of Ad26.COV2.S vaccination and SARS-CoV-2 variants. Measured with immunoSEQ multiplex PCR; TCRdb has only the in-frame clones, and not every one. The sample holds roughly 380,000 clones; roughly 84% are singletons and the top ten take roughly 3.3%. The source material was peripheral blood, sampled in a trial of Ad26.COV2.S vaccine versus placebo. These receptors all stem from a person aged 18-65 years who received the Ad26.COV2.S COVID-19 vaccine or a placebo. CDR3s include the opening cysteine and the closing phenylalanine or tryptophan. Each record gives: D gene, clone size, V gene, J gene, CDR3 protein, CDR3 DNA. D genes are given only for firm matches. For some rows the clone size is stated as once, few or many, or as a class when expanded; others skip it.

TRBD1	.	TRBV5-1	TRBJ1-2	CASSSPQGSGYTF	TGCGCCAGCAGCTCCCCACAGGGGAGTGGCTACACCTTC
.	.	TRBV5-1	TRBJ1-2	CASSPSGDIYGYTF	TGCGCCAGCAGCCCCTCCGGGGATATCTATGGCTACACCTTC
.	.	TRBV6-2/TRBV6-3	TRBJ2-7	CASSLTQEQYF	TGTGCCAGCAGTTTAACCCAAGAGCAGTACTTC
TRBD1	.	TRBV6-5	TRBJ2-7	CASSYSDRGLYEQYF	TGTGCCAGCAGTTACTCGGACAGGGGGTTATACGAGCAGTACTTC
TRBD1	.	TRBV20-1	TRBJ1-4	CSASGTGNEKLFF	TGCAGTGCTAGTGGGACAGGGAATGAAAAACTGTTTTTT
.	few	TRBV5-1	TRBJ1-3	CASSLNDNSGNTIYF	TGCGCCAGCAGCTTGAACGATAACTCTGGAAACACCATATATTTT
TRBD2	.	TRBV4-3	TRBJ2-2	CASSQIWHGGLAEFANTGELFF	TGCGCCAGCAGCCAAATATGGCATGGAGGACTAGCGGAGTTCGCGAACACCGGGGAGCTGTTTTTT
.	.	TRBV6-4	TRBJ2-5	CASSETGTGGFETQYF	TGTGCCAGCAGTGAAACCGGGACTGGGGGCTTCGAGACCCAGTACTTC
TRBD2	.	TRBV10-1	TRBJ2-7	CASSPGGADYEQYF	TGCGCCAGCAGTCCGGGGGGGGCCGACTACGAGCAGTACTTC
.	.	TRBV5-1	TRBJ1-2	CASSPPTVYGYTF	TGCGCCAGCAGCCCGCCGACGGTCTATGGCTACACCTTC
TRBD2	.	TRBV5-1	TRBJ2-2	CASSWKTSGSGYSTGELFF	TGCGCCAGCAGCTGGAAGACTAGCGGGAGTGGTTATAGCACCGGGGAGCTGTTTTTT
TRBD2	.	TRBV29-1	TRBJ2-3	CSVEDRGGRALDTQYF	TGCAGCGTTGAAGATCGAGGCGGGAGGGCCTTAGATACGCAGTATTTT
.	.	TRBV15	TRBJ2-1	CATSPGWGYNEQFF	TGTGCCACCAGCCCGGGGTGGGGGTACAATGAGCAGTTCTTC
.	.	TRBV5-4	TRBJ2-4	CASSKVGTNPLAKNIQYF	TGTGCCAGCAGCAAAGTCGGGACGAACCCACTAGCCAAAAACATTCAGTACTTC
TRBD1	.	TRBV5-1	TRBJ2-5	CASSPHGEGGGQETQYF	TGCGCCAGCAGCCCCCACGGGGAAGGGGGCGGGCAGGAGACCCAGTACTTC
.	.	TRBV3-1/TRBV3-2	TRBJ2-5	CASSQTGHGATQYF	TGTGCCAGCAGCCAAACCGGACACGGGGCGACCCAGTACTTC
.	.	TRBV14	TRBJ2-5	CASSQVAGQETQYF	TGTGCCAGCAGCCAAGTCGCAGGCCAAGAGACCCAGTACTTC
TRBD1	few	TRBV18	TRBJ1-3	CASSSTGGAGNTIYF	TGTGCCAGCTCGTCAACAGGGGGAGCGGGAAACACCATATATTTT
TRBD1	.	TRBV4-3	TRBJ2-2	CASSQRTGTGAGELFF	TGCGCCAGCAGCCAGCGAACCGGGACAGGGGCCGGGGAGCTGTTTTTT
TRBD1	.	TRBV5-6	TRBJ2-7	CASSPDRGRRQQYF	TGTGCCAGCAGCCCTGACAGGGGACGGCGGCAGCAGTACTTC
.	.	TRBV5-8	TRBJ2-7	CASGRQAYEQYF	TGTGCCAGCGGGAGACAGGCCTACGAGCAGTACTTC
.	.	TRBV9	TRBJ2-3	CASSALDYSDTQYF	TGTGCCAGCAGCGCCTTGGACTACTCGGATACGCAGTATTTT
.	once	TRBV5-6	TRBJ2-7	CASSLGQTSYEQYF	TGTGCCAGCAGCTTGGGGCAGACCTCCTACGAGCAGTACTTC
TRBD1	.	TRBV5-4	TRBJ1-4	CASSWGDRGPEKLFF	TGTGCCAGCAGCTGGGGGGACAGGGGTCCAGAAAAACTGTTTTTT
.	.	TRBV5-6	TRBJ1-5	CASSSLGGRSNQPQHF	TGTGCCAGCAGCTCCCTAGGAGGGAGAAGCAATCAGCCCCAGCATTTT
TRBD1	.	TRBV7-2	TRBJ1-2	CASSSDRGGYTF	TGTGCCAGCAGCTCCGACAGGGGAGGCTACACCTTC
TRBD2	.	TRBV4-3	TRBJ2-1	CASSPNTLPGTNNEQFF	TGCGCCAGCAGCCCAAATACACTCCCCGGGACTAACAATGAGCAGTTCTTC
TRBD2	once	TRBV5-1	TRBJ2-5	CASSLAAKTASGGRYQETQYF	TGCGCCAGCAGCTTGGCCGCCAAGACGGCTAGCGGGGGCCGGTACCAAGAGACCCAGTACTTC
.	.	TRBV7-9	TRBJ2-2	CASTLMLGITGELFF	TGTGCCAGCACCTTGATGTTGGGGATCACCGGGGAGCTGTTTTTT
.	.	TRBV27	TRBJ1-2	CASSYQGLDYGYTF	TGTGCCAGCAGTTATCAAGGGCTTGACTATGGCTACACCTTC
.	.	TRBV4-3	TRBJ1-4	CASSQDWIRTNEKLFF	TGCGCCAGCAGCCAAGATTGGATTCGTACTAATGAAAAACTGTTTTTT
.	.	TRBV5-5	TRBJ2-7	CASSLRDRADIYEQYF	TGTGCCAGCAGCTTGAGGGACCGGGCCGATATTTACGAGCAGTACTTC
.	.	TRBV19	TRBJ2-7	CASSISWTGHSGGQYF	TGTGCCAGTAGTATATCCTGGACAGGCCATTCCGGGGGGCAGTACTTC
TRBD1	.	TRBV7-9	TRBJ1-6	CASSLEQGNSPLHF	TGTGCCAGCAGCTTAGAACAGGGGAATTCACCCCTCCACTTT
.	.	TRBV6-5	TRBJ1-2	CASSGGANYGYTF	TGTGCCAGCAGCGGGGGCGCTAACTATGGCTACACCTTC
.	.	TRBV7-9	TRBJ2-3	CASSFGINTDTQYF	TGTGCCAGCAGCTTTGGAATAAACACAGATACGCAGTATTTT
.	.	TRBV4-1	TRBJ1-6	CASSQDQRRGQSSISPLHF	TGCGCCAGCAGCCAAGATCAGAGAAGAGGGCAGAGCTCCATTTCACCCCTCCACTTT
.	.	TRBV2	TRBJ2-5	CASSEFKFQETQYF	TGTGCCAGCAGTGAATTTAAGTTCCAAGAGACCCAGTACTTC
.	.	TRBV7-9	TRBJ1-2	CASSPQGTDGYTF	TGTGCCAGCAGCCCCCAGGGCACAGACGGCTACACCTTC
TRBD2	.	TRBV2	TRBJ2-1	CASSDERGGYNEQFF	TGTGCCAGCAGTGACGAGCGGGGGGGGTACAATGAGCAGTTCTTC
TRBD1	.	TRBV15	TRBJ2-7	CATSRDRDRTYEQYF	TGTGCCACCAGCAGAGATCGGGACAGGACCTACGAGCAGTACTTC
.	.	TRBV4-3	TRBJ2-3	CASSQAVGDTQYF	TGCGCCAGCAGCCAAGCTGTCGGGGATACGCAGTATTTT